Listed below are T cell receptor beta chains from one sample, sequenced in a study of cytomegalovirus exposure and HLA in healthy donors. Generated by immunoSEQ multiplex PCR, the TCRdb table keeps only in-frame clones and is missing some. Among around 130,000 clones, 74% were seen once, and the ten largest hold around 6.6%. Sample: PBMCs. Every receptor here comes from a man aged 40-55 years in good health and CMV-seropositive. Each CDR3 is given with its conserved first and last residue. Each record gives: D gene, clone size, J gene, V gene, CDR3 DNA, CDR3 protein. A D gene is named only where the DNA matches it firmly. Only part of the rows carry a size: once, few, many, or a class if the clone is expanded.

d_call: TRBD2; clone_size: NA; j_call: TRBJ2-2; v_call: TRBV11-3; cdr3_nt: TGTGCCAGTTCCGGGACTAGTATGGGGGAGCTGTTTTTT; cdr3_aa: CASSGTSMGELFF
d_call: NA; clone_size: NA; j_call: TRBJ2-1; v_call: TRBV27; cdr3_nt: TGTGCCAGCAGTTTATCCAGATACAATGAGCAGTTCTTC; cdr3_aa: CASSLSRYNEQFF
d_call: NA; clone_size: NA; j_call: TRBJ2-2; v_call: TRBV28; cdr3_nt: TGTGCCAGCAGTCCGGACAGCACCGGGGAGCTGTTTTTT; cdr3_aa: CASSPDSTGELFF
d_call: NA; clone_size: once; j_call: TRBJ1-2; v_call: TRBV6-5; cdr3_nt: TGTGCCAGCAGTTACACGGACAGAGCCCTGTATGGCTACACCTTC; cdr3_aa: CASSYTDRALYGYTF
d_call: TRBD2; clone_size: NA; j_call: TRBJ2-2; v_call: TRBV5-1; cdr3_nt: TGCGCCAGCACTCCCGGGACTAGAGACACCGGGGAGCTGTTTTTT; cdr3_aa: CASTPGTRDTGELFF
d_call: NA; clone_size: NA; j_call: TRBJ2-6; v_call: TRBV10-3; cdr3_nt: TGTGCCATCAGTGAGTCGACGGGTGGGGCCAACGTCCTGACTTTC; cdr3_aa: CAISESTGGANVLTF
d_call: TRBD1; clone_size: NA; j_call: TRBJ1-2; v_call: TRBV15; cdr3_nt: TGTGCCACCAGTGGGGACAGGGGCGGAGATGGCTACACCTTC; cdr3_aa: CATSGDRGGDGYTF
d_call: TRBD2; clone_size: once; j_call: TRBJ2-7; v_call: TRBV18; cdr3_nt: TGTGCCAGCTCACAAATACTAGCGGAGACCTACGAGCAGTACTTC; cdr3_aa: CASSQILAETYEQYF
d_call: TRBD1; clone_size: NA; j_call: TRBJ1-3; v_call: TRBV7-6; cdr3_nt: TGTGCCAGCAGCGACGACAGGGCTGGAAACACCATATATTTT; cdr3_aa: CASSDDRAGNTIYF
d_call: TRBD2; clone_size: NA; j_call: TRBJ2-7; v_call: TRBV27; cdr3_nt: TGTGCCAGCAGTTTAGGGCTAGCGGGACTCTACGAGCAGTACTTC; cdr3_aa: CASSLGLAGLYEQYF
d_call: NA; clone_size: NA; j_call: TRBJ2-1; v_call: TRBV11-2; cdr3_nt: TGTGCCAGCAGCTCGACCAGCGGTCAGGGGCCGATCGTGTTCTTC; cdr3_aa: CASSSTSGQGPIVFF
d_call: TRBD1; clone_size: NA; j_call: TRBJ2-7; v_call: TRBV28; cdr3_nt: TGTGCCAGCAGTCCGAGACAGGGTCGGGTGTCCTACGAGCAGTACTTC; cdr3_aa: CASSPRQGRVSYEQYF
d_call: TRBD1; clone_size: once; j_call: TRBJ2-2; v_call: TRBV11-3; cdr3_nt: TGTGCCAGCAGCTTAGTCAGGGGGACCGGGGAGCTGTTTTTT; cdr3_aa: CASSLVRGTGELFF
d_call: NA; clone_size: NA; j_call: TRBJ2-1; v_call: TRBV15; cdr3_nt: TGTGCCACCAGCCCTAGGAGGGCGGGGGCATACAATGAGCAGTTCTTC; cdr3_aa: CATSPRRAGAYNEQFF
d_call: TRBD1; clone_size: once; j_call: TRBJ2-7; v_call: TRBV4-1; cdr3_nt: TGCGCCAGCAGCCAAGAGTCTTCTGGGACAGGGGGGAACGAGCAGTACTTC; cdr3_aa: CASSQESSGTGGNEQYF
d_call: TRBD1; clone_size: NA; j_call: TRBJ1-1; v_call: TRBV19; cdr3_nt: TGTGCCAGTAGTACGGGGACAGGGTGGGACTCTGAAGCTTTCTTT; cdr3_aa: CASSTGTGWDSEAFF
d_call: NA; clone_size: NA; j_call: TRBJ2-6; v_call: TRBV7-8; cdr3_nt: TGTGCCAGCAGAAGGGGCCTAAGTCCTGGGGCCAACGTCCTGACTTTC; cdr3_aa: CASRRGLSPGANVLTF
d_call: NA; clone_size: NA; j_call: TRBJ2-2; v_call: TRBV5-1; cdr3_nt: TGCGCCAGCAGCTTGGCAGGGGGGACGAACACCGGGGAGCTGTTTTTT; cdr3_aa: CASSLAGGTNTGELFF
d_call: NA; clone_size: NA; j_call: TRBJ1-5; v_call: TRBV19; cdr3_nt: TGTGCCAGTAGTGTCTACAGAATTCAGAGCAATCAGCCCCAGCATTTT; cdr3_aa: CASSVYRIQSNQPQHF
d_call: TRBD2; clone_size: few; j_call: TRBJ2-3; v_call: TRBV13; cdr3_nt: TGTGCCAGCAGTTCGAGCGGGAGGGCTGCGGATACGCAGTATTTT; cdr3_aa: CASSSSGRAADTQYF
d_call: TRBD1; clone_size: NA; j_call: TRBJ2-7; v_call: TRBV19; cdr3_nt: TGTGCCAGTAGTATAATGACAGGGGATATCTACGAGCAGTACTTC; cdr3_aa: CASSIMTGDIYEQYF
d_call: NA; clone_size: NA; j_call: TRBJ1-6; v_call: TRBV14; cdr3_nt: TGTGCCAGCAGCCAAGATGCGGGGTTTGGTTCACCCCTCCACTTT; cdr3_aa: CASSQDAGFGSPLHF
d_call: NA; clone_size: NA; j_call: TRBJ2-3; v_call: TRBV11-3; cdr3_nt: TGTGCCAGCAGCACAACGAAGTTTTCAGATACGCAGTATTTT; cdr3_aa: CASSTTKFSDTQYF
d_call: NA; clone_size: NA; j_call: TRBJ1-2; v_call: TRBV21-1; cdr3_nt: TGTGCCAGCAGCCTTCAGGGGGTAGCTAACTATGGCTACACCTTC; cdr3_aa: CASSLQGVANYGYTF
d_call: NA; clone_size: NA; j_call: TRBJ2-3; v_call: TRBV30; cdr3_nt: TGTGCCTGGAGCCGTGCGAACAGCCGCACAGATACGCAGTATTTT; cdr3_aa: CAWSRANSRTDTQYF
d_call: NA; clone_size: NA; j_call: TRBJ1-1; v_call: TRBV7-2; cdr3_nt: TGTGCCAGCAGCTTAGCGTGGACAGCTGAAGCTTTCTTT; cdr3_aa: CASSLAWTAEAFF
d_call: NA; clone_size: NA; j_call: TRBJ1-1; v_call: TRBV11-3; cdr3_nt: TGTGCCAGCAGCTTAGATCTGAGGGTCCCTCCGGACACTGAAGCTTTCTTT; cdr3_aa: CASSLDLRVPPDTEAFF
d_call: NA; clone_size: NA; j_call: TRBJ1-5; v_call: TRBV10-3; cdr3_nt: TGTGCCATCAGTGGGGGGGTGGAAAATCAGCCCCAGCATTTT; cdr3_aa: CAISGGVENQPQHF
d_call: TRBD1; clone_size: NA; j_call: TRBJ2-7; v_call: TRBV13; cdr3_nt: TGTGCCAGCAGCTCGGACAGGTTAAGGTACGAGCAGTACTTC; cdr3_aa: CASSSDRLRYEQYF
d_call: NA; clone_size: NA; j_call: TRBJ2-3; v_call: TRBV28; cdr3_nt: TGTGCCAGCAGTCCTGGACTTTCCACAGATACGCAGTATTTT; cdr3_aa: CASSPGLSTDTQYF
d_call: NA; clone_size: NA; j_call: TRBJ1-2; v_call: TRBV5-1; cdr3_nt: TGCGCCAGCAGCTTGGAGACAGCCTATGGCTACACCTTC; cdr3_aa: CASSLETAYGYTF
d_call: TRBD2; clone_size: few; j_call: TRBJ2-7; v_call: TRBV2; cdr3_nt: TGTGCCAGCAGTCTATCTCTAGCGGGAAGCTCCTACGAGCAGTACTTC; cdr3_aa: CASSLSLAGSSYEQYF
d_call: TRBD1; clone_size: NA; j_call: TRBJ1-2; v_call: TRBV6-5; cdr3_nt: TGTGCCAGCAGTTACTCGGTAGGACAGGGAAATGGCTACACCTTC; cdr3_aa: CASSYSVGQGNGYTF
d_call: NA; clone_size: few; j_call: TRBJ2-3; v_call: TRBV4-1; cdr3_nt: TGCGCCAGCAGCCAAGGACGACAGCAATCAGATACGCAGTATTTT; cdr3_aa: CASSQGRQQSDTQYF
d_call: NA; clone_size: NA; j_call: TRBJ2-7; v_call: TRBV9; cdr3_nt: TGTGCCAGCACCGCGGGGCAGGGGGCCTACGAGCAGTACTTC; cdr3_aa: CASTAGQGAYEQYF
d_call: NA; clone_size: NA; j_call: TRBJ2-7; v_call: TRBV30; cdr3_nt: TGTGCCGGAGGCAGTCGAGCCTTCTACGAGCAGTACTTC; cdr3_aa: CAGGSRAFYEQYF
d_call: TRBD1; clone_size: NA; j_call: TRBJ2-5; v_call: TRBV2; cdr3_nt: TGTGCCAGCAAGACGGACAGGGGGCGCGTGGAGACCCAGTACTTC; cdr3_aa: CASKTDRGRVETQYF
d_call: TRBD2; clone_size: once; j_call: TRBJ2-3; v_call: TRBV5-1; cdr3_nt: TGCGCCAGCAGCTTGGGACTAGCGGGAGATAGCACAGATACGCAGTATTTT; cdr3_aa: CASSLGLAGDSTDTQYF
d_call: TRBD2; clone_size: NA; j_call: TRBJ2-7; v_call: TRBV19; cdr3_nt: TGTGCCAGTAGTATAGATCTCCCTAGCGGGAGCTCCTACGAGCAGTACTTC; cdr3_aa: CASSIDLPSGSSYEQYF
d_call: TRBD2; clone_size: NA; j_call: TRBJ2-5; v_call: TRBV27; cdr3_nt: TGTGCCAGCAGTTTATCGCGGGCCGGGGGGGAGCAGTACTTC; cdr3_aa: CASSLSRAGGEQYF
d_call: NA; clone_size: NA; j_call: TRBJ1-4; v_call: TRBV30; cdr3_nt: TGTGCCTGGAGTGTGGAGGGCGGTGGGAAACTGTTTTTT; cdr3_aa: CAWSVEGGGKLFF
d_call: TRBD1; clone_size: NA; j_call: TRBJ1-2; v_call: TRBV27; cdr3_nt: TGTGCCAGCAGTGGGGGACAGGGGCATGGCTACACCTTC; cdr3_aa: CASSGGQGHGYTF
d_call: TRBD2; clone_size: NA; j_call: TRBJ2-7; v_call: TRBV28; cdr3_nt: TGTGCCAGCAGTCCCGGTCTGACTAGCGGGAGCGACTGGTCCTACGAGCAGTACTTC; cdr3_aa: CASSPGLTSGSDWSYEQYF
d_call: TRBD1; clone_size: NA; j_call: TRBJ2-7; v_call: TRBV10-2; cdr3_nt: TGCGCCAGCACACAGAGCGGGACAGGGCTCTCCTACGAGCAGTACTTC; cdr3_aa: CASTQSGTGLSYEQYF
d_call: NA; clone_size: NA; j_call: TRBJ1-5; v_call: TRBV2; cdr3_nt: TGTGCCAGCAGTGCGTCCTTAGACGGACACCCAGGGCCCCAGCATTTT; cdr3_aa: CASSASLDGHPGPQHF
d_call: TRBD1; clone_size: NA; j_call: TRBJ1-2; v_call: TRBV10-3; cdr3_nt: TGTGCCATCAGTGACTACAGGGGGACTCGCCCCGGGGGTGGCTACACCTTC; cdr3_aa: CAISDYRGTRPGGGYTF
d_call: TRBD1; clone_size: NA; j_call: TRBJ2-7; v_call: TRBV11-2; cdr3_nt: TGTGCCAGCAGCTTAGATCACAGGGGTTACTTC; cdr3_aa: CASSLDHRGYF
d_call: NA; clone_size: NA; j_call: TRBJ1-1; v_call: TRBV6-1; cdr3_nt: TGTGCCAGCAGTGAAGAGGGGCGGGGGTGGGGGAACACTGAAGCTTTCTTT; cdr3_aa: CASSEEGRGWGNTEAFF
d_call: NA; clone_size: few; j_call: TRBJ2-5; v_call: TRBV5-1; cdr3_nt: TGCGCCAGCAGCTTGAGGGCAGGGGTGGAGACCCAGTACTTC; cdr3_aa: CASSLRAGVETQYF
d_call: NA; clone_size: NA; j_call: TRBJ1-2; v_call: TRBV7-9; cdr3_nt: TGTGCCAGCAGCTTAGGGGGAGCTCGAAGCTATGGCTACACCTTC; cdr3_aa: CASSLGGARSYGYTF
d_call: NA; clone_size: NA; j_call: TRBJ1-2; v_call: TRBV5-6; cdr3_nt: TGTGCCAGCACTTATGGGGGAGGTTATGGCTACACCTTC; cdr3_aa: CASTYGGGYGYTF
d_call: NA; clone_size: NA; j_call: TRBJ1-2; v_call: TRBV7-9; cdr3_nt: TGTGCCAGCAGCTTATCAGGGCCTAACTATGGCTACACCTTC; cdr3_aa: CASSLSGPNYGYTF
d_call: TRBD1; clone_size: NA; j_call: TRBJ2-4; v_call: TRBV2; cdr3_nt: TGTGCCAGCAGTAAAGGACAGGCTTTAAACATTCAGTACTTC; cdr3_aa: CASSKGQALNIQYF
d_call: NA; clone_size: few; j_call: TRBJ1-1; v_call: TRBV2; cdr3_nt: TGTGCCAGCGGCCGCAGTCGAGGGCGGAACACTGAAGCTTTCTTT; cdr3_aa: CASGRSRGRNTEAFF
d_call: NA; clone_size: few; j_call: TRBJ2-4; v_call: TRBV5-1; cdr3_nt: TGCGCCACCTTAGGAGGGGAGAACATTCAGTACTTC; cdr3_aa: CATLGGENIQYF